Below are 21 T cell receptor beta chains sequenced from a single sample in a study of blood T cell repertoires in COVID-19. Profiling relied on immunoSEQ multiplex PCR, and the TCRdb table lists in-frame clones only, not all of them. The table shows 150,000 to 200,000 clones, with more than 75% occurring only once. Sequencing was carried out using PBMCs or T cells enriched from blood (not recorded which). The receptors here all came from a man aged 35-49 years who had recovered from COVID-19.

CDR3 loop: CASSFKPANYGYTF. The CDR3 DNA is TGTGCCAGCAGTTTTAAGCCCGCCAACTATGGCTACACCTTC. The V and J genes are TRBV27 and TRBJ1-2; D is undetermined. V lost 3 bases and J 2 bases, leaving 10 bases between the germline ends. Germline-derived CDR1 and CDR2 are MNHEY and SMNVEV (reference sequence). This CDR3 spans 14 amino acids.

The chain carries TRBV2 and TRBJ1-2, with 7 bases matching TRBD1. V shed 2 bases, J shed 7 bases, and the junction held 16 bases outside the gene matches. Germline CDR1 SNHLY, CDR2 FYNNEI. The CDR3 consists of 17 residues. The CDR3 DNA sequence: TGTGCCAGCAGTGAAACCCGTCCCTACAGGGGTGGGTCTGGCTACACCTTC. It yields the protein CASSETRPYRGGSGYTF.

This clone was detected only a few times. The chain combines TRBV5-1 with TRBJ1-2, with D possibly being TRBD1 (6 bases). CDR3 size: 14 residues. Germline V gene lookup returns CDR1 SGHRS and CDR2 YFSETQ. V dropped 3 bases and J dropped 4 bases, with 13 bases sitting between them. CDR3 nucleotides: TGCGCCAGCAGCTCCGGCGGACAGTCCTATGGCTACACCTTC. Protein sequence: CASSSGGQSYGYTF.

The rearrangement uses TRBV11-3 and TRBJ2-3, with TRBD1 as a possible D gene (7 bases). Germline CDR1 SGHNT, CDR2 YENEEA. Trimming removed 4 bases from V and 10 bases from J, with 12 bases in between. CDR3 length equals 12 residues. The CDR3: CASSSSGGPQYF. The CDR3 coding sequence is TGTGCCAGCAGCTCCTCAGGGGGGCCGCAGTATTTT.

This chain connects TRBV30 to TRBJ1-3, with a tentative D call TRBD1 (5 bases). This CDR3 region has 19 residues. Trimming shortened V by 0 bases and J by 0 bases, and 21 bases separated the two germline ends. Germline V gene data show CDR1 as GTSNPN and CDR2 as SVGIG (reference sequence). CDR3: CAWSVLRAGRRGSGNTIYF. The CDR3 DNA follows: TGTGCCTGGAGTGTACTCAGGGCTGGTCGAAGGGGCTCTGGAAACACCATATATTTT.

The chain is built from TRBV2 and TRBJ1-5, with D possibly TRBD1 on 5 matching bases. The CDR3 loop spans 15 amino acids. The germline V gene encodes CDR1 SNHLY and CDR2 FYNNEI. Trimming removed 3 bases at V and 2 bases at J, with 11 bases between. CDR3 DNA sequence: TGTGCCAGCAGTGAGTACGCGGGGGGCAATCAGCCCCAGCATTTT. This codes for CASSEYAGGNQPQHF.

The CDR3, as DNA: TGTGCCAGCAGCTTAGAGGGGGCTAGCAATCAGCCCCAGCATTTT. Amino acids: CASSLEGASNQPQHF. The chain employs TRBV7-9 and TRBJ1-5; 7 bases are a match to TRBD1. V lost 1 base, J lost 0 bases, and 0 bases stayed unmatched. The CDR3 runs to 15 residues. Germline-derived CDR1 and CDR2 are SEHNR and FQNEAQ (reference sequence).

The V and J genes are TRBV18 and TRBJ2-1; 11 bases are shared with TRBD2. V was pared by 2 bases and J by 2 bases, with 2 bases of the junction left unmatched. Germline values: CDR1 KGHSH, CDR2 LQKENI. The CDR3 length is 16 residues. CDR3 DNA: TGTGCCAGCTCACCAGCGACTAGCGGGGCCTACAATGAGCAGTTCTTC. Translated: CASSPATSGAYNEQFF.

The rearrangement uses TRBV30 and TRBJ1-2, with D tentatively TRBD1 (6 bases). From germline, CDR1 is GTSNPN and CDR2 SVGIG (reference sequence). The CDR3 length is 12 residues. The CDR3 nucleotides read TGTGCTAGGGACACCCGGACGGGTGGCTACACCTTC. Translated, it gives CARDTRTGGYTF.

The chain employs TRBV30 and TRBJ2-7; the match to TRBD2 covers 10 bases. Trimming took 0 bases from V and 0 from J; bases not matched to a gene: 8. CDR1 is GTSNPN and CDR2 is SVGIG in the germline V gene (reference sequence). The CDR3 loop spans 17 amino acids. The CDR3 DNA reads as TGTGCCTGGAGTGTCGGGACTAGCGTCTCTTTCTCCTACGAGCAGTACTTC. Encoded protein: CAWSVGTSVSFSYEQYF.

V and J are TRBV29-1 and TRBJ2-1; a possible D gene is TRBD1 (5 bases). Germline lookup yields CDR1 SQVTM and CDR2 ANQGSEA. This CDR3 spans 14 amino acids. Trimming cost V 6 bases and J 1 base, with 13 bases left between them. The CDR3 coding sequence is TGCAGCGTATCAGCAGGGTTTTCCTACAATGAGCAGTTCTTC. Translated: CSVSAGFSYNEQFF.

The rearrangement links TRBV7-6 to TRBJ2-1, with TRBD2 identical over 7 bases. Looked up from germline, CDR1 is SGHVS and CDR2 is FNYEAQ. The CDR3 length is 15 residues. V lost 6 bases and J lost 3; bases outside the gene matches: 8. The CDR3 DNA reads TGTGCCAGCAGGCCCGATTGGGGGGGCTACAATGAGCAGTTCTTC. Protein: CASRPDWGGYNEQFF.

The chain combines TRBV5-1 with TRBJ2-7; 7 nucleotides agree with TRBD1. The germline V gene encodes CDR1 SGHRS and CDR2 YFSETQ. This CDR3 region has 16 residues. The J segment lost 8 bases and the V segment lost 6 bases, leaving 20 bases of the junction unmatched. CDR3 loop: CASTSTTGTALLQQYF. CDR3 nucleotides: TGCGCCAGCACTTCTACCACCGGGACAGCCCTATTACAGCAGTACTTC.

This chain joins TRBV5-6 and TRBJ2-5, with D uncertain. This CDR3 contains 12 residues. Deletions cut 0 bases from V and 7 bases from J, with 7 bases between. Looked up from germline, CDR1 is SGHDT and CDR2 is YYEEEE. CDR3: CASSLDAGTQYF. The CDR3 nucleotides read TGTGCCAGCAGCTTGGACGCCGGGACCCAGTACTTC.

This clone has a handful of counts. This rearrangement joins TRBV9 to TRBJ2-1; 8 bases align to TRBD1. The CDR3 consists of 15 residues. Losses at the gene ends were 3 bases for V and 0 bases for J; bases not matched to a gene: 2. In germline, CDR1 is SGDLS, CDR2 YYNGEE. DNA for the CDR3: TGTGCCAGCAGCGGAGGACAGGGCTCCTACAATGAGCAGTTCTTC. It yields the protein CASSGGQGSYNEQFF.

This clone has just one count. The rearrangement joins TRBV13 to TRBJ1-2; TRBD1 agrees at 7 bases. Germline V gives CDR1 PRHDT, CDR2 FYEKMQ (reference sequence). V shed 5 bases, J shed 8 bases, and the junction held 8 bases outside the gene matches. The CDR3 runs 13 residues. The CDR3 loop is CASSIRQGGGYTF. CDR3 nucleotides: TGTGCCAGCAGCATCCGTCAGGGGGGAGGCTACACCTTC.

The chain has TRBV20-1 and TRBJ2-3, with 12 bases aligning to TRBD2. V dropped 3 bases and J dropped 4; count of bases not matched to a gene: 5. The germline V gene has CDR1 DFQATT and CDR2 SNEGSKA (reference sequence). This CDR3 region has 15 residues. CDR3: CSASGLAGISDTQYF. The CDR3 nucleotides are TGCAGTGCTAGTGGACTAGCGGGGATTTCAGATACGCAGTATTTT.

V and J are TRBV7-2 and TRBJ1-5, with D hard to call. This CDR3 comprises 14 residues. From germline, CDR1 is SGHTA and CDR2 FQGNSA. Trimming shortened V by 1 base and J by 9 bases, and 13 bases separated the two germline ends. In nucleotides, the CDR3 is TGTGCCAGCAGCTTAGGGACTATCCCCCGGCCCCAGCATTTT. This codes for CASSLGTIPRPQHF.

The CDR3 DNA follows: TGTGCCAGCAGTGGACAACGACAGGGTAACTATGGCTACACCTTC. It specifies CASSGQRQGNYGYTF. The V call is TRBV27, the J call TRBJ1-2, with TRBD1 matching over 7 bases. Germline CDR1 reads MNHEY; CDR2 reads SMNVEV (reference sequence). The CDR3 is made up of 15 amino acids. The J segment lost 1 base and the V segment lost 5 bases, leaving 7 bases of the junction unmatched.

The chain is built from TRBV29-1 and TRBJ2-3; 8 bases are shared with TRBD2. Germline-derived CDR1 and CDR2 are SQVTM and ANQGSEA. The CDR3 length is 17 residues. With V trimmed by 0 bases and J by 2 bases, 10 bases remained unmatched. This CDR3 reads CSVEDFSSGVNTDTQYF. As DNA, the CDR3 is TGCAGCGTTGAAGATTTCAGTAGCGGGGTGAACACAGATACGCAGTATTTT.

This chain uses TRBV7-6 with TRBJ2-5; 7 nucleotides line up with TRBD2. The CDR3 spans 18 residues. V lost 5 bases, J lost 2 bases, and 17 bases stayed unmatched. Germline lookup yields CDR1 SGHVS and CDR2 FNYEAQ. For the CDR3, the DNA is TGTGCCAGCAGCGGCAGTTGGGAGGGGAGGGCCGCACAAGAGACCCAGTACTTC. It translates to CASSGSWEGRAAQETQYF.